The 8 T cell receptor beta chains in this list originate from one sample, sequenced in a study of PD-L1 blockade in urothelial cancer. The repertoire was sequenced with immunoSEQ multiplex PCR; TCRdb's copy has only in-frame clones and lacks some. The sample consists of around 100,000 clones, more than 75% of them appearing once. Documented time point: pretreatment peripheral blood. The starting material was PBMCs, obtained around atezolizumab (anti-PD-L1) treatment. All receptors come from a man in his sixties with urothelial cancer.

The chain employs TRBV10-3 and TRBJ2-7, with 7 bases lining up with TRBD1. Trimming cost V 3 bases and J 7 bases; bases outside gene matches: 3. This CDR3 contains 12 residues. Germline CDR1 reads ENHRY; CDR2 reads SYGVKD. The CDR3 nucleotides are TGTGCCATCAGTGAAGACAGGGCTGAGCAGTACTTC. It yields the protein CAISEDRAEQYF.

CDR3 nucleotides: TGTGCCAGCAGCTATAGCGGGGGGGCAACCTACAATGAGCAGTTCTTC. Its protein is CASSYSGGATYNEQFF. This chain links TRBV11-2 with TRBJ2-1; 11 bases agree with TRBD2. Germline CDR1 and CDR2: SGHAT and FQNNGV. CDR3 length: 16 residues. V gave up 4 bases and J gave up 2 bases; unmatched junction bases: 4.

This chain joins TRBV2 and TRBJ2-7; 7 positions agree with TRBD1. The V segment lost 6 bases and the J segment 6 bases; nucleotides outside the gene matches: 5. The germline gives CDR1 SNHLY, CDR2 FYNNEI. The CDR3 loop spans 12 amino acids. CDR3 in DNA: TGTGCCAGCAGGGTAACAGGGGTCGAGCAGTACTTC. It encodes CASRVTGVEQYF.

The genes are TRBV5-1 and TRBJ2-7; 9 positions agree with TRBD1. Germline loops: CDR1 SGHRS, CDR2 YFSETQ. V dropped 3 bases and J dropped 3; count of bases not matched to a gene: 10. The CDR3 is made up of 16 amino acids. The CDR3 DNA reads TGCGCCAGCAGCTGGGGCCCGGGGACAGGGCACTACGAGCAGTACTTC. Translated: CASSWGPGTGHYEQYF.

The V gene is TRBV13, the J gene TRBJ2-3, with 9 bases that match TRBD2. Germline V lookup: CDR1 PRHDT, CDR2 FYEKMQ (reference sequence). With 1 base clipped from V and 9 bases from J, the junction kept 17 bases outside the gene matches. The CDR3 extends over 18 amino acids. CDR3 nucleotides: TGTGCCAGCAGCTTAGTCTCCCTTAGCGGGGGCCCTCGTGCGACGCAGTATTTT. This codes for CASSLVSLSGGPRATQYF.

This clone was picked up a small number of times. The chain employs TRBV11-2 and TRBJ2-5; 10 nucleotides agree with TRBD2. V dropped 0 bases and J dropped 2; count of bases not matched to a gene: 12. CDR1 and CDR2 (germline): SGHAT, FQNNGV. The CDR3 covers 19 residues. CDR3 sequence (DNA): TGTGCCAGCAGCTTAGACGGGGTAGCGGGGGGATTTACTCAAGAGACCCAGTACTTC. Its translation is CASSLDGVAGGFTQETQYF.

The chain combines TRBV28 with TRBJ2-5; maybe TRBD2 (6 bases). Germline V lookup: CDR1 MDHEN, CDR2 SYDVKM. There are 14 residues in the CDR3. The V end lost 5 bases, the J end lost 5 bases, and 15 bases lay between the germline ends. DNA for the CDR3: TGTGCCAGCAGTCTCCCGTTTGGGGGGGAGACCCAGTACTTC. Translating gives CASSLPFGGETQYF.

This clone has only one observation. This rearrangement joins TRBV7-8 to TRBJ2-5; possible D gene TRBD1, 6 bases. Germline V gene sequence: CDR1 SGHVS, CDR2 FQNEAQ. The CDR3 spans 14 residues. V lost 4 bases, J lost 5 bases, and 14 bases lay in between. The CDR3: CASSYARGWETQYF. As DNA, the CDR3 is TGTGCCAGCAGCTACGCCAGGGGTTGGGAGACCCAGTACTTC.